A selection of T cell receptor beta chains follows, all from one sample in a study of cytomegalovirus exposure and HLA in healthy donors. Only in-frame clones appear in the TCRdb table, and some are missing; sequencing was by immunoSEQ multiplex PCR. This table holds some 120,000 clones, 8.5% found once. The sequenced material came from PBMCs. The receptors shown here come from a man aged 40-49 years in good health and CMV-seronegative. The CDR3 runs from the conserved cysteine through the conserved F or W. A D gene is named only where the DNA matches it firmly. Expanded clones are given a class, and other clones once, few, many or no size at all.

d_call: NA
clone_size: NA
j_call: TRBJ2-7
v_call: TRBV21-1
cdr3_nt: TGTGACAGCAGCATCGGTGCCTACGAGCAGTACTTC
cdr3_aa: CDSSIGAYEQYF

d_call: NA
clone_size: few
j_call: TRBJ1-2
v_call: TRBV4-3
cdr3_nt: TGCGCCAGCAGCCAAGGGGGGGTAGGGTATGGCTACACCTTC
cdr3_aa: CASSQGGVGYGYTF

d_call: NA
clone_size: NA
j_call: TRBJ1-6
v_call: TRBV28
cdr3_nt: TGTGCCAGCAGGCAAGCAATTGGCCGGGACTCCATCAATTCACCCCTCCACTTT
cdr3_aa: CASRQAIGRDSINSPLHF

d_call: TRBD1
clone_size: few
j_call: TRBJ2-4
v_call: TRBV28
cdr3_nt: TGTGCCAGCAGTCCCCCGACAGGGGGCGCCGCCAAAAACATTCAGTACTTC
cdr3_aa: CASSPPTGGAAKNIQYF

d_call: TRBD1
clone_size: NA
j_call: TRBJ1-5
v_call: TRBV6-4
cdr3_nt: TGTGCCACCACTGGTATCCGGGACAGGGCTCAGCCCCAGCATTTT
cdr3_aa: CATTGIRDRAQPQHF

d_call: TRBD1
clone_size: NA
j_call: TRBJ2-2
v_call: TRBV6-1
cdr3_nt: TGTGCCAGCAGTCTAGACAGGGGGCCCGGGGAGCTGTTTTTT
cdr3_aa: CASSLDRGPGELFF

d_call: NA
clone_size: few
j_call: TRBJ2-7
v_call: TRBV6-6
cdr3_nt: TGTGCCAGCAGTTACTCGGCTAGCAACGGCGAGCAGTACTTC
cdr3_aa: CASSYSASNGEQYF

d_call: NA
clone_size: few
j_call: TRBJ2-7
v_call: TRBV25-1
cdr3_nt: TGTGCCAGCAGTGAAATAGGGGGACGGGGCCACGAGCAGTACTTC
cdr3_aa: CASSEIGGRGHEQYF

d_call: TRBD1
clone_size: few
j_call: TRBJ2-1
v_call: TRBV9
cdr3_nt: TGTGCCAGCAGCGCGAACCTTCGGGACAGGGGCAATGAGCAGTTCTTC
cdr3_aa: CASSANLRDRGNEQFF

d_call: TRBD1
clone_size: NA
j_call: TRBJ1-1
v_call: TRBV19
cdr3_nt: TGTGCCAGTAGCCTCAGCAGGGGGTATATGAACACTGAAGCTTTCTTT
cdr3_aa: CASSLSRGYMNTEAFF

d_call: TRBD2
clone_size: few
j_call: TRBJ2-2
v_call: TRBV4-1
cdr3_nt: TGCGCCAGCAGCCTTCTAGCGGGGAACACCGGGGAGCTGTTTTTT
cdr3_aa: CASSLLAGNTGELFF

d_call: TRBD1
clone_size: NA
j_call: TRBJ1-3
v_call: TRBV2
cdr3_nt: TGTGCCAGCACCCCGACAGGGGAGGCCACAAACACCATATATTTT
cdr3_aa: CASTPTGEATNTIYF

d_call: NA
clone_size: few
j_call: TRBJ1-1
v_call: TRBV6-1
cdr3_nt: TGTGCCACCCTAGGGAACACTGAAGCTTTCTTT
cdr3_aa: CATLGNTEAFF

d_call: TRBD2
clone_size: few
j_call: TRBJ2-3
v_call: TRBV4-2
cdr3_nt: TGTGCCAGCAGCCAGGGACTAGCGGCAGATACGCAGTATTTT
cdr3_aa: CASSQGLAADTQYF

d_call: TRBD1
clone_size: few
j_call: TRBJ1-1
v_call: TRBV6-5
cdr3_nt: TGTGCCAGCAGTCGGCAACAGGGGAACGCTGAAGCTTTCTTT
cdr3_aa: CASSRQQGNAEAFF

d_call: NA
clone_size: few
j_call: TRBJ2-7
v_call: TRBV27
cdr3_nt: TGTGCCAGCAGGGGCAGGGCCTATTACGAGCAGTACTTC
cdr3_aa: CASRGRAYYEQYF

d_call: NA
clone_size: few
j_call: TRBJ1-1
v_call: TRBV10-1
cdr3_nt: TGCGCCAGCAGTGAAACCCGCGGGAACACTGAAGCTTTCTTT
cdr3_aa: CASSETRGNTEAFF

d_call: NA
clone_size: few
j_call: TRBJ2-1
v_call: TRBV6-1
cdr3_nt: TGTGCCAGCAGGGAGGGGGACAGCTCCTACGAGCAGTTCTTC
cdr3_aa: CASREGDSSYEQFF

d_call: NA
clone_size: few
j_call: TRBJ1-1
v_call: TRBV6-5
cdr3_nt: TGTGCCAGCAAGGTGGGCCTGGGCACTGAAGCTTTCTTT
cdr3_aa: CASKVGLGTEAFF

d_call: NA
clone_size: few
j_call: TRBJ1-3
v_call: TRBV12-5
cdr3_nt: TGTGCTAGTGATAGGACAGAGGGAAACACCATATATTTT
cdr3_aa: CASDRTEGNTIYF

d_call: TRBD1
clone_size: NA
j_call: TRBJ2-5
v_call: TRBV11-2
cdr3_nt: TGTGCCAGCAGCACCCGGACAGGGGTAGGAGAGACCCAGTACTTC
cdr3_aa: CASSTRTGVGETQYF

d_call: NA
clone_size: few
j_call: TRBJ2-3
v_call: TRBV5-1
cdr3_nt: TGCGCCAGCAGCCCTGACTATGGTGATACGCAGTATTTT
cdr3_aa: CASSPDYGDTQYF

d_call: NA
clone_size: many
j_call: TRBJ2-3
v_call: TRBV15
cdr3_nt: TGTGCCACCAGCACCGCGGAGGTAGATACGCAGTATTTT
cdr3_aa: CATSTAEVDTQYF

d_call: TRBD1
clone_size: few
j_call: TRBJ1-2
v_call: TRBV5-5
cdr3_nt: TGTGCCAGCAGCACCGTACCTGACAGGGACGGCTACACCTTC
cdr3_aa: CASSTVPDRDGYTF

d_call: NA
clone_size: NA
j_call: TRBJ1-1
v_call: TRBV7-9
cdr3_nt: TGTGCCAGCAGCTTAGACCCAGGGCAGAACACTGAAGCTTTCTTT
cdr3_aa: CASSLDPGQNTEAFF

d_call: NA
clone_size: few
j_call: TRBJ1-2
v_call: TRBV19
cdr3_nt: TGTGCCAGTAGGCTACCCGGGGGGCATGGCTACACCTTC
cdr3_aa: CASRLPGGHGYTF

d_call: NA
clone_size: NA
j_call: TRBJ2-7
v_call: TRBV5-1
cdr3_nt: TGCGCCAGCAGCCCCAGACCGGGCGAGCAGTACTTC
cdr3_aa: CASSPRPGEQYF

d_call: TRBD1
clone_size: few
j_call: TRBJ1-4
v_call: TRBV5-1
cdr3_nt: TGCGCCAGCAGCCGGGACAGGGGCGGCGAAAAACTGTTTTTT
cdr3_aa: CASSRDRGGEKLFF

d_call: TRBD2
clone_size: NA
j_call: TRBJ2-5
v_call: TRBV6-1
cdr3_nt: TGTGCCAGCAGTGATTTGGGAGGGGTGGAGACCCAGTACTTC
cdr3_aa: CASSDLGGVETQYF

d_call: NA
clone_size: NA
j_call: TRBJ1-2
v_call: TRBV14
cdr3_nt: TGTGCCAGCAGCCAAGCTTCCCGGCCCAGGGCCGGCTACACCTTC
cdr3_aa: CASSQASRPRAGYTF

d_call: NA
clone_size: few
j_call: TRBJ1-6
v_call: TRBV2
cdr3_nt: TGTGCCAGCAGTGCCACAGTGACACCCCTCCACTTT
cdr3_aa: CASSATVTPLHF

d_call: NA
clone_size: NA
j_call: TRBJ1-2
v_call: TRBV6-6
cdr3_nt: TGTGCCAGCAGTTATTTGGGGGGTGTTTATGGCTACACCTTC
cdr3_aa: CASSYLGGVYGYTF

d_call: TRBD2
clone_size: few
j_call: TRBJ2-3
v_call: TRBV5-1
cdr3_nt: TGCGCCAGCGGTTCCATAGCGGGGGGGCTTAGCACAGATACGCAGTATTTT
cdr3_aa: CASGSIAGGLSTDTQYF

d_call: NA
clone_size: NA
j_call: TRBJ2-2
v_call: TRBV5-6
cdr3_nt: TGTGCCAGCAGAGAAGGAGGCCGGAACACCGGGGAGCTGTTTTTT
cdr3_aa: CASREGGRNTGELFF

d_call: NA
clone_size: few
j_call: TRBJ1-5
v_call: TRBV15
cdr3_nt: TGTGCCACCAGCAGAGGGGGCCGGGGCAATCAGCCCCAGCATTTT
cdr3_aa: CATSRGGRGNQPQHF

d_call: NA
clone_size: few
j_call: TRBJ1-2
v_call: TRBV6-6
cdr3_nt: TGTGCCAGCAGACTCGGGGGGTCGGGGTATGGCTACACCTTC
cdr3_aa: CASRLGGSGYGYTF

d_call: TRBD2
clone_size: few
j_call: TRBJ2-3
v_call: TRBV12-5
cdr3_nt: TGTGCTAGTGCCTCGGGACTAGCGGACACAGATACGCAGTATTTT
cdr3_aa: CASASGLADTDTQYF

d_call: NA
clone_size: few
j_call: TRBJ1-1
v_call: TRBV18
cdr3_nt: TGTGCCAGCTCACAAGCATCTCCGGGGTTCAAAGGCACTGAAGCTTTCTTT
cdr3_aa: CASSQASPGFKGTEAFF

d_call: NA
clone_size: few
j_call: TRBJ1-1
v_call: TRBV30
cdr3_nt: TGTGCCTGGAGTCCCAACATGAACACTGAAGCTTTCTTT
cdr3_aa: CAWSPNMNTEAFF

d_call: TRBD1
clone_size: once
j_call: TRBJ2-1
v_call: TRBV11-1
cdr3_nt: TGTGCCAGCAGAGTGACAGGGTTCTCCTACAATGAGCAGTTCTTC
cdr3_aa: CASRVTGFSYNEQFF

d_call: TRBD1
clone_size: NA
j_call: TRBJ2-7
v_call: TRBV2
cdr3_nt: TGTGCCAGCAGGTTTGGGGACAGACCTTCCTACGAGCAGTACTTC
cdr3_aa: CASRFGDRPSYEQYF

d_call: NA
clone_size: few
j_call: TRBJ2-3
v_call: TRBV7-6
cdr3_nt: TGTGCCAGCAGCGGGGGGATCGGCACAGATACGCAGTATTTT
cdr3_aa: CASSGGIGTDTQYF

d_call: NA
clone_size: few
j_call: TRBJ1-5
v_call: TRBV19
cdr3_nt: TGTGCCAGTAGTGTGACAGGATGGAATCAGCCCCAGCATTTT
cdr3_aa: CASSVTGWNQPQHF

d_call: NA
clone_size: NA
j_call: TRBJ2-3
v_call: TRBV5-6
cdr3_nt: TGTGCCAGCACTTCGGTCCCCCACGATACGCAGTATTTT
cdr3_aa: CASTSVPHDTQYF

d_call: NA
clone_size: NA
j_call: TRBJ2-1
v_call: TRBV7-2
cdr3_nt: TGTGCCAGCACTAACTACAGGGCAGATGAGCAGTTCTTC
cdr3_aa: CASTNYRADEQFF

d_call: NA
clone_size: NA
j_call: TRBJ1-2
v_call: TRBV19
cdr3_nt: TGTGCCACGACTCCAGGGTCAAATGGCTACACCTTC
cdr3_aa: CATTPGSNGYTF

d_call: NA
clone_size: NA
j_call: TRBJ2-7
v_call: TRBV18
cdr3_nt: TGTGCCAGCTCACCAAACAGGGTGGACGAGCAGTACTTC
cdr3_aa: CASSPNRVDEQYF

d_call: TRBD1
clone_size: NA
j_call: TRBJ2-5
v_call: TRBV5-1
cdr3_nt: TGCGCCAGCAGATCCGGGACAGGGGGGTGGGAGACCCAGTACTTC
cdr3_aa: CASRSGTGGWETQYF

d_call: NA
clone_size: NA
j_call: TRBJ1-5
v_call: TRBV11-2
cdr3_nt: TGTGCCAGCAGTTTCCGCGGGACGGAGAATCAGCCCCAGCATTTT
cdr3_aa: CASSFRGTENQPQHF

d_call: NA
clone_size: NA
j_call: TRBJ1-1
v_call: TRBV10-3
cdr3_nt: TGTGCCATCAGTTTCTCAGGGGACACTGAAGCTTTCTTT
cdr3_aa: CAISFSGDTEAFF

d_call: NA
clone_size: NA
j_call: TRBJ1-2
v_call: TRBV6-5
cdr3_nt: TGTGCCAGCAGTTACGGGGAGGTGGCTTATGGCTACACCTTC
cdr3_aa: CASSYGEVAYGYTF

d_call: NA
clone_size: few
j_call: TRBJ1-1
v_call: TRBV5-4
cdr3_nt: TGTGCCAGCAGATTCGGACAGAACACTGAAGCTTTCTTT
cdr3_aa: CASRFGQNTEAFF

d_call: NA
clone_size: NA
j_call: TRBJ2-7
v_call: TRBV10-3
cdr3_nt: TGTGCCAGCAATGGGGCGCCATCCTACGAGCAGTACTTC
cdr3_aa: CASNGAPSYEQYF

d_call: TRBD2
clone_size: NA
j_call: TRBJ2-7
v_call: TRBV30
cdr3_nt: TGTGCCTATGCGGGGGGTTCCTACGAGCAGTACTTC
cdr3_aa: CAYAGGSYEQYF

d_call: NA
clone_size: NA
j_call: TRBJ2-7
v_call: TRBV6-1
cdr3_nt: TGTGCCAGCAGGAGTTCCTACGAGCAGTACTTC
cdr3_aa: CASRSSYEQYF

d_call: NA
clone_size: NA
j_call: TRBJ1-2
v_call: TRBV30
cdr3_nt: TGTGCCTGGAGTGTAGATTCAAGGGGTCACTATGGCTACACCTTC
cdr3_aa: CAWSVDSRGHYGYTF

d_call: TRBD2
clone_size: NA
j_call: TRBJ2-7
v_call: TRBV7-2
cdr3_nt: TGTGCCAGCAGCTTAAGACCTACTAGCGGGGGTGCCTACGAGCAGTACTTC
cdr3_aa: CASSLRPTSGGAYEQYF

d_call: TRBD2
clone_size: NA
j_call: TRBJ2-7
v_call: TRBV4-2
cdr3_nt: TGTGCCAGCAGCCATCGGGAGGGAAGGTACGAGCAGTACTTC
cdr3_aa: CASSHREGRYEQYF